This is a list of T cell receptor beta chains from one sample in a study of control samples from healthy donors and cancer patients. Using immunoSEQ multiplex PCR, the repertoire was profiled, and TCRdb retains in-frame clones only, with some absent. The table shows roughly 130,000 clones, with under 95% occurring only once. Source material: PBMCs. Receptor source: a man aged 45-60 years with head and neck cancer. CDR3s include the opening cysteine and the closing phenylalanine or tryptophan. D genes are given only for firm matches. Some rows have no size entry. The others give once, few or many, or a class for an expanded clone.

CDR3 DNA: TGTGCCAGCAGCCGACAGGTGAACTCCTACAATGAGCAGTTCTTC; CDR3 protein: CASSRQVNSYNEQFF; V gene: TRBV5-6; J gene: TRBJ2-1; clone size: -; D gene: -
CDR3 DNA: TGTGCCAGCAGCCCCGGGACAGCCTTCGCCTACGAGCAGTACTTC; CDR3 protein: CASSPGTAFAYEQYF; V gene: TRBV7-6; J gene: TRBJ2-7; clone size: -; D gene: TRBD1
CDR3 DNA: TGTGCCAGCAAATCCCCAGGGGACACCGGGGAGCTGTTTTTT; CDR3 protein: CASKSPGDTGELFF; V gene: TRBV28; J gene: TRBJ2-2; clone size: once; D gene: -
CDR3 DNA: TGTGCCAGTAGCCGGGACAGGGGCGACGAGCAGTACTTC; CDR3 protein: CASSRDRGDEQYF; V gene: TRBV19; J gene: TRBJ2-7; clone size: -; D gene: TRBD1
CDR3 DNA: TGTGCCAGCAGTAGGGAGAGCAATCAGCCCCAGCATTTT; CDR3 protein: CASSRESNQPQHF; V gene: TRBV6-4; J gene: TRBJ1-5; clone size: -; D gene: -
CDR3 DNA: TGTGCCAGCAGCCCCTCTAGCGGGGCCTACGAGCAGTACTTC; CDR3 protein: CASSPSSGAYEQYF; V gene: TRBV6-5; J gene: TRBJ2-7; clone size: -; D gene: TRBD2
CDR3 DNA: TGTGCCACCGCAAGAAAGGAGCGGCGACTATGCTGCTACACCTCTCTAGGGACTTTCTTT; CDR3 protein: CATARKERRLCCYTSLGTFF; V gene: TRBV24-1; J gene: TRBJ1-1; clone size: -; D gene: -
CDR3 DNA: TGTGCCAGCAGTTACGAGACAGGGGGCACTGAAGCTTTCTTT; CDR3 protein: CASSYETGGTEAFF; V gene: TRBV6-5; J gene: TRBJ1-1; clone size: -; D gene: TRBD1
CDR3 DNA: TGTGCCAGTAGTATGCGGACAGGGGCCTACGAGCAGTACTTC; CDR3 protein: CASSMRTGAYEQYF; V gene: TRBV19; J gene: TRBJ2-7; clone size: -; D gene: TRBD1
CDR3 DNA: TGTGCCAGCTCACCAGAGGGCTACGAGCAGTACTTC; CDR3 protein: CASSPEGYEQYF; V gene: TRBV18; J gene: TRBJ2-7; clone size: -; D gene: -
CDR3 DNA: TGTGCCAGTAGTATAGATCATGCCAGGGCTGGGCGTGAAAAACTGTTTTTT; CDR3 protein: CASSIDHARAGREKLFF; V gene: TRBV19; J gene: TRBJ1-4; clone size: once; D gene: -
CDR3 DNA: TGTGCCAGCAGCCTCGACAGGGGAGGGAGAGATACGCAGTATTTT; CDR3 protein: CASSLDRGGRDTQYF; V gene: TRBV6-5; J gene: TRBJ2-3; clone size: -; D gene: -
CDR3 DNA: TGTGCCAGTAGGGGGGGACAGGGAGGCAATCAGCCCCAGCATTTT; CDR3 protein: CASRGGQGGNQPQHF; V gene: TRBV19; J gene: TRBJ1-5; clone size: few; D gene: TRBD1
CDR3 DNA: TGTGCCAGCAGTCAGGCAGGGGGTCAAAGCGTGGCCCAGCATTTT; CDR3 protein: CASSQAGGQSVAQHF; V gene: TRBV28; J gene: TRBJ1-5; clone size: -; D gene: TRBD1
CDR3 DNA: TGTGCCACCAAGAGCTTACCCGGGAAGGTGGGGCGGGATCAGCCCCAGCATTTT; CDR3 protein: CATKSLPGKVGRDQPQHF; V gene: TRBV19; J gene: TRBJ1-5; clone size: once; D gene: -
CDR3 DNA: TGTGCCAGCACTAGGGAGTACAATCAGCCCCAGCATTTT; CDR3 protein: CASTREYNQPQHF; V gene: TRBV2; J gene: TRBJ1-5; clone size: -; D gene: -
CDR3 DNA: TGCGCCAGCAGCAGGGCTTCAACAGGGATTGTTGGAAACACCATATATTTT; CDR3 protein: CASSRASTGIVGNTIYF; V gene: TRBV4-3; J gene: TRBJ1-3; clone size: -; D gene: -
CDR3 DNA: TGTGCCAGCAGTTCATCAGGGGAAAAACTGTTTTTT; CDR3 protein: CASSSSGEKLFF; V gene: TRBV6-6; J gene: TRBJ1-4; clone size: -; D gene: -
CDR3 DNA: TGTGCCAGCTCAAGGGGGGGAAGCGGAAACACCATATATTTT; CDR3 protein: CASSRGGSGNTIYF; V gene: TRBV6-5; J gene: TRBJ1-3; clone size: -; D gene: -
CDR3 DNA: TGTGCCAGCAGCCAATCGGGGGGACAAAACATTCAGTACTTC; CDR3 protein: CASSQSGGQNIQYF; V gene: TRBV3-1/TRBV3-2; J gene: TRBJ2-4; clone size: -; D gene: TRBD2
CDR3 DNA: TGTGCCAGCAGTGATGGGTTGGACAGTTATAGCAATCAGCCCCAGCATTTT; CDR3 protein: CASSDGLDSYSNQPQHF; V gene: TRBV6-1; J gene: TRBJ1-5; clone size: -; D gene: -
CDR3 DNA: TGTGCCAGCTCACCCGGGACAGGACAAGGCTACACCTTC; CDR3 protein: CASSPGTGQGYTF; V gene: TRBV18; J gene: TRBJ1-2; clone size: few; D gene: TRBD1
CDR3 DNA: TGTGCCAGTAGTGCTCTCGGAAGGGCAGTTGGCTACACCTTC; CDR3 protein: CASSALGRAVGYTF; V gene: TRBV19; J gene: TRBJ1-2; clone size: -; D gene: -
CDR3 DNA: TGTGCCAGCAGCCAAGTAGCGGGGAGCTCCTACAATGAGCAGTTCTTC; CDR3 protein: CASSQVAGSSYNEQFF; V gene: TRBV4-2; J gene: TRBJ2-1; clone size: -; D gene: TRBD2
CDR3 DNA: TGTGCCAGCAGTTCCTGGGACGGACCTAACTATGGCTACACCTTC; CDR3 protein: CASSSWDGPNYGYTF; V gene: TRBV6-5; J gene: TRBJ1-2; clone size: once; D gene: -
CDR3 DNA: TGTGCCAGCTCACCACCGTTTGGAGCCAGGACTAATGAAAAACTGTTTTTT; CDR3 protein: CASSPPFGARTNEKLFF; V gene: TRBV18; J gene: TRBJ1-4; clone size: -; D gene: -
CDR3 DNA: TGTGCCAGCAGCCCCCGGACTAGCGGGGGGAGTAATGAGCAGTTCTTC; CDR3 protein: CASSPRTSGGSNEQFF; V gene: TRBV9; J gene: TRBJ2-1; clone size: -; D gene: TRBD2
CDR3 DNA: TGTGCCAGCAGCTTACACCAGGGAATTGACGCCAGCTACGAGCAGTACTTC; CDR3 protein: CASSLHQGIDASYEQYF; V gene: TRBV7-3; J gene: TRBJ2-7; clone size: -; D gene: -
CDR3 DNA: TGTGCCAGCAGCCAAGATTTGGCGAGGGACTACGAGCAGTACTTC; CDR3 protein: CASSQDLARDYEQYF; V gene: TRBV4-2; J gene: TRBJ2-7; clone size: -; D gene: -
CDR3 DNA: TGTGCCAGCAGTGAACGACAGGGAATTCGACAGTTCTTC; CDR3 protein: CASSERQGIRQFF; V gene: TRBV6-1; J gene: TRBJ2-1; clone size: -; D gene: TRBD1
CDR3 DNA: TGTGCCAGCAGTTTAGTGGGACATAAGAATTTT; CDR3 protein: CASSLVGHKNF; V gene: TRBV28; J gene: TRBJ1-5; clone size: -; D gene: -
CDR3 DNA: TGTGCCAGCAGCTTTACTAGCGGGGCCTCCTACGAGCAGTACTTC; CDR3 protein: CASSFTSGASYEQYF; V gene: TRBV7-2; J gene: TRBJ2-7; clone size: few; D gene: TRBD2
CDR3 DNA: TGCAGTGGACAGGGGGAGACCCAGTACTTC; CDR3 protein: CSGQGETQYF; V gene: TRBV20-1; J gene: TRBJ2-5; clone size: -; D gene: TRBD1
CDR3 DNA: TGCGCCAGCAGCTCTTACAATGAGCAGTTCTTC; CDR3 protein: CASSSYNEQFF; V gene: TRBV4-3; J gene: TRBJ2-1; clone size: -; D gene: -
CDR3 DNA: TGTGCCAGCAGCGCGGAACGACAGGGTGCGGAGACCCAGTACTTC; CDR3 protein: CASSAERQGAETQYF; V gene: TRBV5-6; J gene: TRBJ2-5; clone size: -; D gene: TRBD1
CDR3 DNA: TGTGCCACCAGCAGAGATTTATCCAGTCACTATGGCTACACCTTC; CDR3 protein: CATSRDLSSHYGYTF; V gene: TRBV15; J gene: TRBJ1-2; clone size: -; D gene: -
CDR3 DNA: TGTGCCAGCAGCCGCCCCCACACTGAAGCTTTCTTT; CDR3 protein: CASSRPHTEAFF; V gene: TRBV28; J gene: TRBJ1-1; clone size: -; D gene: -
CDR3 DNA: TGTGCCAGCAGCAGGGGAGTAGCGGGGAGCACAGATACGCAGTATTTT; CDR3 protein: CASSRGVAGSTDTQYF; V gene: TRBV7-9; J gene: TRBJ2-3; clone size: once; D gene: TRBD2
CDR3 DNA: TGTGCCAGCAGCTTAATGGGTTTATGGGAGCAGTTCTTC; CDR3 protein: CASSLMGLWEQFF; V gene: TRBV7-2; J gene: TRBJ2-1; clone size: -; D gene: -
CDR3 DNA: TGTGCCAGTAGTGCACAGGGAAGAGTTGGCAATCAGCCCCAGCATTTT; CDR3 protein: CASSAQGRVGNQPQHF; V gene: TRBV19; J gene: TRBJ1-5; clone size: -; D gene: -
CDR3 DNA: TGTGCCAGCAGCTTGCTTGGGGCGGCGGGGGCCCAAGAGACCCAGTACTTC; CDR3 protein: CASSLLGAAGAQETQYF; V gene: TRBV7-2; J gene: TRBJ2-5; clone size: -; D gene: -
CDR3 DNA: TGTGCCAGCAGCTTACGTGGGGGACCCCGGGGAGATACGCAGTATTTT; CDR3 protein: CASSLRGGPRGDTQYF; V gene: TRBV5-4; J gene: TRBJ2-3; clone size: -; D gene: -
CDR3 DNA: TGTGCCAGCAGCTTATCGAACAGCCGGGCAGATACGCAGTATTTT; CDR3 protein: CASSLSNSRADTQYF; V gene: TRBV7-2; J gene: TRBJ2-3; clone size: -; D gene: -
CDR3 DNA: TGTGCCAGCAGCTTAAGGGAGACAGGCAGGGGCTCGTATGGCTACACCTTC; CDR3 protein: CASSLRETGRGSYGYTF; V gene: TRBV7-8; J gene: TRBJ1-2; clone size: -; D gene: -
CDR3 DNA: TGTGCCAGCAGCGTTCAGGGCCCCGGGGAGCTGTTTTTT; CDR3 protein: CASSVQGPGELFF; V gene: TRBV9; J gene: TRBJ2-2; clone size: -; D gene: -
CDR3 DNA: TGTGCCAGCTCACGAACTAAACAAGAGACCCAGTACTTC; CDR3 protein: CASSRTKQETQYF; V gene: TRBV18; J gene: TRBJ2-5; clone size: -; D gene: -
CDR3 DNA: TGTGCCAGCAGCCAAGTAGCAGGGACAGGCCTGGGAGGATTGGAACCCCAGCATTTT; CDR3 protein: CASSQVAGTGLGGLEPQHF; V gene: TRBV4-2; J gene: TRBJ1-5; clone size: -; D gene: TRBD1
CDR3 DNA: TGTGCCAGCAGTAATACAGGGGTGTGGGGCTACACCTTC; CDR3 protein: CASSNTGVWGYTF; V gene: TRBV28; J gene: TRBJ1-2; clone size: -; D gene: TRBD1
CDR3 DNA: TGTGCCAGCATACCGACAGAGGCAGTAATGTATGGCTACACCTTC; CDR3 protein: CASIPTEAVMYGYTF; V gene: TRBV2; J gene: TRBJ1-2; clone size: -; D gene: -
CDR3 DNA: TGTGCCAGCAGGGACAGGGGGCTAATGAATCAGCCCCAGCATTTT; CDR3 protein: CASRDRGLMNQPQHF; V gene: TRBV2; J gene: TRBJ1-5; clone size: -; D gene: TRBD1
CDR3 DNA: TGTGCCAGCAGCTTAGGGGTCCCAGGGGGCGGGGTGAACACTGAAGCTTTCTTT; CDR3 protein: CASSLGVPGGGVNTEAFF; V gene: TRBV7-9; J gene: TRBJ1-1; clone size: -; D gene: TRBD1
CDR3 DNA: TGTGCCAGCAGGACAGGGGACTACGAGCAGTACTTC; CDR3 protein: CASRTGDYEQYF; V gene: TRBV6-5; J gene: TRBJ2-7; clone size: -; D gene: TRBD1
CDR3 DNA: TGCGCCAGCAGCTTGGGGGTCTCTGGGGCCAACGTCCTGACTTTC; CDR3 protein: CASSLGVSGANVLTF; V gene: TRBV5-1; J gene: TRBJ2-6; clone size: -; D gene: -